A selection of T cell receptor beta chains follows, all from one sample in a study of T cells in Graves' hyperthyroidism and ophthalmopathy. MiXCR, applied by TCRdb to the multiplex PCR reads, yields one record per CDR3 protein. The sample gives hundreds of thousands of distinct CDR3 sequences, about 20% of which show up once; 50% to 75% is in the top ten. Sequencing was done on a sample of blood. All receptors derive from a man aged 25-45 years with Graves' ophthalmopathy. Both conserved end residues are part of each CDR3. Each record gives: CDR3 DNA, CDR3 protein, CDR3 length, D gene, J gene, V gene, clone size. The D gene is left open where the match is weak. The size of a clone is reported for some rows only, either as once, few or many, or as a class for expanded clones.

TGTGCCACCAGTGGCATTAGCGTTGACTCCTACAATGAGCAGTTCTTC,CATSGISVDSYNEQFF,16,NA,TRBJ2-1,TRBV24-1,NA
TGTGCTAGTGGTTTGGTACTGGACAGAAGCACAGATACGCAGTATTTT,CASGLVLDRSTDTQYF,16,NA,TRBJ2-3,TRBV12-5,few
TGTGCCAGTAGTACTCAAATAGCGCAGTATTTT,CASSTQIAQYF,11,NA,TRBJ2-3,TRBV19,NA
TGTGCCAGCAGCCCGGCTTTTCTTACGATTTACGAGCAGTACTTC,CASSPAFLTIYEQYF,15,NA,TRBJ2-7,TRBV7-2,NA
TGTGCCAGCAGGAGGGTGCAGGCCATCACAGATACGCAGTATTTT,CASRRVQAITDTQYF,15,NA,TRBJ2-3,TRBV2,NA
TGCAGTGCTAGAGTGGGACAGGCCTATGGCTACACCTTC,CSARVGQAYGYTF,13,TRBD1,TRBJ1-2,TRBV20-1,NA
TGTGCCTGGAGTAAGGGAGGGGCCCGCACAGATACGCAGTATTTT,CAWSKGGARTDTQYF,15,TRBD2,TRBJ2-3,TRBV30,NA
TGTGCCAGTGTCTCGACCGGGGGCACTGAAGCTTTCTTT,CASVSTGGTEAFF,13,NA,TRBJ1-1,TRBV28,few
TGTGCCAGCCCGCGGGGGGGAATCACGGATGGCTACACCTTC,CASPRGGITDGYTF,14,NA,TRBJ1-2,TRBV6-1,few
TGTGCCAGCAGTTTTCGGCTAGCGGGAGGGAACACCGGGGAGCTGTTTTTT,CASSFRLAGGNTGELFF,17,TRBD2,TRBJ2-2,TRBV27,NA
TGTGCCAGCAGTGAAGTGGCTAGACCTGAGCAGTACTTC,CASSEVARPEQYF,13,NA,TRBJ2-7,TRBV2,many
TGTGCCAGCAGTAAACCCCCGGGACTAGCGGGATCCTCTGGGGCCAACGTCCTGACTTTC,CASSKPPGLAGSSGANVLTF,20,TRBD2,TRBJ2-6,TRBV6-2/TRBV6-3,NA
TGTGCCATTGAGGGGCGGGGCAGGGCGAACACCGGGGAGCTGTTTTTT,CAIEGRGRANTGELFF,16,NA,TRBJ2-2,TRBV28,many
TGTGCCAGCAGCCAGGGCCCAACAAAAAACAATGAGCAGTTCTTC,CASSQGPTKNNEQFF,15,NA,TRBJ2-1,TRBV3-1,many
TGTGCCAGCAGTCCCCTGGGACAGTTCTACGAGCAGTACTTC,CASSPLGQFYEQYF,14,TRBD1,TRBJ2-7,TRBV27,few
TGTGCCAGCAGTTACACCAGCGGGGCCTCAGATACGCAGTATTTT,CASSYTSGASDTQYF,15,TRBD2,TRBJ2-3,TRBV12-3/TRBV12-4,NA
TGTGCCAGCAGAGTAGGGGCCGGGGAGCTGTTTTTT,CASRVGAGELFF,12,NA,TRBJ2-2,TRBV28,many
TGTGCCAGCAGCGGCGCTAGTGGGCAGGGGGTAGGGTACACCTTC,CASSGASGQGVGYTF,15,TRBD1,TRBJ1-2,TRBV6-1,few
TGCGCCAGCAGAAGCTCCGGGACAGACATTGAGCAGTTCTTC,CASRSSGTDIEQFF,14,TRBD1,TRBJ2-1,TRBV5-1,NA
TGCAGCCGGATGGACGGGGAGACCCAGTACTTC,CSRMDGETQYF,11,NA,TRBJ2-5,TRBV20-1,many
TGTGCCAGTAGTATAGTCGGGAGGGCCCTCGGGGAGACCCAGTACTTC,CASSIVGRALGETQYF,16,TRBD2,TRBJ2-5,TRBV19,NA
TGTGCCAGCAGCCCCCAGGGTGGTACGCAGTATTTT,CASSPQGGTQYF,12,NA,TRBJ2-3,TRBV6-1,many
TGCAGCGGCGCAGAATTAGCTGGTTCCTACGAGCAGTACTTC,CSGAELAGSYEQYF,14,NA,TRBJ2-7,TRBV29-1,once
TGTGCCAGCAGCTCCTTGGAGGGGGCGCGGAGCTCCTACGAGCAGTACTTC,CASSSLEGARSSYEQYF,17,NA,TRBJ2-7,TRBV7-9,few
TGTGCCAGCCGCCGGGAGGGGCGAAATGAGCAGTTCTTC,CASRREGRNEQFF,13,TRBD2,TRBJ2-1,TRBV9,NA
TGTGCCAGCAGTGAAAGCAGGACAGGGTCTCAGCCCCAGCATTTT,CASSESRTGSQPQHF,15,TRBD1,TRBJ1-5,TRBV2,many
TGTGCCAGCAGTGACGCAACTAGCGGATCCTACGAGCAGTACTTC,CASSDATSGSYEQYF,15,TRBD2,TRBJ2-7,TRBV27,few
TGTGCCAGCAGTTACGGTACAGGAGACACCTACAATGAGCAGTTCTTC,CASSYGTGDTYNEQFF,16,NA,TRBJ2-1,TRBV6-1,few